The present entry profiles one T cell receptor (beta chain) with its context. Sample-barcoded 5' priming and a J-beta primer mix drove a second PCR of roughly 7 to 11 cycles. TCRdb called the 5' RACE reads again in MiXCR, with one record for every CDR3 protein. This sample has nearly 800,000 distinct CDR3 sequences, with around 25% found just once. CDR3 size: 14 residues. V lost 1 base and J lost 11, with 20 bases in between. The germline CDR1 and CDR2 sequences are DFQATT and SNEGSKA (reference sequence). These data originate in a study of blood T cells in healthy people across ages. The sample was also linked to a second study, of T cells of mothers and their children.

The clonotype was recovered from a boy between 10 and 17 years old in good health. The V call is TRBV20-1, the J call TRBJ2-5; the D is unclear. The sequenced sample was blood. The CDR3 bases are TGCAGTGCTAGAGGGCCCCAGGTACTTGACGGGCAGTACTTC. Residues: CSARGPQVLDGQYF.